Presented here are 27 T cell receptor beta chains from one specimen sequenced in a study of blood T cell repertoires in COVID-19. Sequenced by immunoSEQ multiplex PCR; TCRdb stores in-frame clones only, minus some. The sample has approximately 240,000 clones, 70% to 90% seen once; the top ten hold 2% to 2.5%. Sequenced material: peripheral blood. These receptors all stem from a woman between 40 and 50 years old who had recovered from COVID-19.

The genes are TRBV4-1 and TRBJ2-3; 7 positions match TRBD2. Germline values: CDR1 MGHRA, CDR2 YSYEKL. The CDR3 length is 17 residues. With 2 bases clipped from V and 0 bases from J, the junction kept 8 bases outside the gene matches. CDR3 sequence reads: CASSQRHPSGSTDTQYF. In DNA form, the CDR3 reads TGCGCCAGCAGCCAACGGCATCCTAGCGGCAGCACAGATACGCAGTATTTT.

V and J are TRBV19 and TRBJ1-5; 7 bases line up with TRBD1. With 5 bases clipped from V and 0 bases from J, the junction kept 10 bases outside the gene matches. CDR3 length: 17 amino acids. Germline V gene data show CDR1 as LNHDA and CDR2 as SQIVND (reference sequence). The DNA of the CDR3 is TGTGCCAGTAGTGGACGACAGGGTCCAGGTAGCAATCAGCCCCAGCATTTT. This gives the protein CASSGRQGPGSNQPQHF.

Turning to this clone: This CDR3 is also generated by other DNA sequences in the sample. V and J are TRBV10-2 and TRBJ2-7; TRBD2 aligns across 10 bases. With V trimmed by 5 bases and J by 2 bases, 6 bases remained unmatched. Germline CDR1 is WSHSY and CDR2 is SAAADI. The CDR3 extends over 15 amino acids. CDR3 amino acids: CASSTQLAGTYEQYF. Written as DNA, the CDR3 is TGCGCCAGCAGTACCCAACTAGCGGGGACCTACGAGCAGTACTTC.

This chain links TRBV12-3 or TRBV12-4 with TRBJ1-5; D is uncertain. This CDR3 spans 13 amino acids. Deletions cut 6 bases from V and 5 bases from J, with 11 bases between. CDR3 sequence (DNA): TGTGCCAGCAGCTTCGTCAGTGATCAGCCCCAGCATTTT. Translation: CASSFVSDQPQHF.

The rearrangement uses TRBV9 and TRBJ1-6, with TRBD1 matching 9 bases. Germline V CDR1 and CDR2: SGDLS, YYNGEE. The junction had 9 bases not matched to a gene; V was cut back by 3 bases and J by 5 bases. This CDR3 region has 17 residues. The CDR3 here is CASSARLWTGDNSPLHF. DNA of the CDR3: TGTGCCAGCAGCGCCCGATTATGGACAGGGGATAATTCACCCCTCCACTTT.

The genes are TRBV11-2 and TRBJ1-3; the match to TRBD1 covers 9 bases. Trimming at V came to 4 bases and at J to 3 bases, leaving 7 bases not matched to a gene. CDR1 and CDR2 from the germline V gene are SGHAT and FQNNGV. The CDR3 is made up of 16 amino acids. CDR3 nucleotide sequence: TGTGCCAGCAGCTACCGGGACAGGGCCTTTGGAAACACCATATATTTT. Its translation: CASSYRDRAFGNTIYF.

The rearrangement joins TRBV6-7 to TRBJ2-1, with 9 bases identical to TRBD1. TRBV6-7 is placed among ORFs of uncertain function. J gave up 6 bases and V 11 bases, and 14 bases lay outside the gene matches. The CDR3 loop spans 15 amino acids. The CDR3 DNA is TGTGCCCCCTCTAAGGGACAGGGTATCCGCAATGAGCAGTTCTTC. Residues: CAPSKGQGIRNEQFF.

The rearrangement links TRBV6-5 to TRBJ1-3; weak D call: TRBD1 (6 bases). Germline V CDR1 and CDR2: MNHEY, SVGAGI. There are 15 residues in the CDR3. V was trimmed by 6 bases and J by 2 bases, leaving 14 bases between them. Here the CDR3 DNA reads TGTGCCAGCAGACTCAGGGGTTCGGCTGGAAACACCATATATTTT. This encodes CASRLRGSAGNTIYF.

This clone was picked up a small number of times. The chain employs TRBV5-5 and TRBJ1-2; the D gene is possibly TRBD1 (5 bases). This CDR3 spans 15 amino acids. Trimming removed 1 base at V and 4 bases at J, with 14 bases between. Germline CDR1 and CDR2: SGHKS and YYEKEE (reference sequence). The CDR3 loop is CASSLFGGKPYGYTF. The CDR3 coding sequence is TGTGCCAGCAGCTTGTTCGGGGGAAAACCCTATGGCTACACCTTC. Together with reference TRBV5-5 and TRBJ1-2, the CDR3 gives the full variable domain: DAGVTQSPTHLIKTRGQQVTLRCSPISGHKSVSWYQQVLGQGPQFIFQYYEKEERGRGNFPDRFSARQFPNYSSELNVNALLLGDSALYLCASSLFGGKPYGYTFGSGTRLTVV.

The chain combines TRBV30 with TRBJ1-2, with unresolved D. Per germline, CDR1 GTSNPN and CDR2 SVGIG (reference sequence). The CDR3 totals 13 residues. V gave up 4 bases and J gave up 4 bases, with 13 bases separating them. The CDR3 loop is CAWIGRLGYGYTF. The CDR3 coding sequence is TGTGCCTGGATCGGCAGGCTGGGCTATGGCTACACCTTC.

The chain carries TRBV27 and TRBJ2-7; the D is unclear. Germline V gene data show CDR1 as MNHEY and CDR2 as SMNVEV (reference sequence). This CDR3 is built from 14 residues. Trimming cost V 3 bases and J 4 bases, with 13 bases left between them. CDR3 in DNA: TGTGCCAGCAGTTTTGCTCCAAGAGGTTACGAGCAGTACTTC. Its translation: CASSFAPRGYEQYF.

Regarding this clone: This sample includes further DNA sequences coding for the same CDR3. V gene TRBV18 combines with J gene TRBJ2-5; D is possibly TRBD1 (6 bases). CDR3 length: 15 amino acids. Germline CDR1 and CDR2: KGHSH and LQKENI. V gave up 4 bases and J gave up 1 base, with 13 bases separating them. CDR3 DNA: TGTGCCAGCTCACGGAATACAGGGAGCCAAGAGACCCAGTACTTC. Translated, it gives CASSRNTGSQETQYF.

The CDR3 sequence is CASSLLWDTGNYGYTF. DNA for the CDR3: TGTGCCAGCAGCCTACTATGGGACACCGGGAACTATGGCTACACCTTC. The V gene is TRBV7-9, the J gene TRBJ1-2; weak D call: TRBD1 (6 bases). The CDR3 length is 16 residues. V shed 5 bases and J shed 2 bases, with 18 bases lying between them. Germline CDR1 reads SEHNR; CDR2 reads FQNEAQ (reference sequence).

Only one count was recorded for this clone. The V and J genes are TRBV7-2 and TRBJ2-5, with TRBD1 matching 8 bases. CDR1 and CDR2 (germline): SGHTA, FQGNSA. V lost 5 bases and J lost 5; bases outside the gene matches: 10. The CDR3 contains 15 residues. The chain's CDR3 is CASSAGQGSWETQYF. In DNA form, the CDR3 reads TGTGCCAGCAGCGCTGGACAGGGATCATGGGAGACCCAGTACTTC.

This CDR3 reads CASSPLGGTNEKLFF. For the CDR3, the DNA is TGTGCCAGCAGCCCCCTAGGGGGAACTAATGAAAAACTGTTTTTT. V is TRBV9 and J is TRBJ1-4; D is possibly TRBD1 (6 bases). V lost 4 bases and J 1 base, leaving 11 bases between the germline ends. Germline V lookup: CDR1 SGDLS, CDR2 YYNGEE. This CDR3 is built from 15 residues.

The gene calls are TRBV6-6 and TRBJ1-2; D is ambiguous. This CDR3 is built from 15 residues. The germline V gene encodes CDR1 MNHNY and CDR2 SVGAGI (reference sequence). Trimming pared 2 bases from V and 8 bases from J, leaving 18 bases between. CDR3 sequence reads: CASSYHREGLGGYTF. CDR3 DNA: TGTGCCAGCAGTTACCATCGAGAGGGTTTAGGGGGCTACACCTTC.

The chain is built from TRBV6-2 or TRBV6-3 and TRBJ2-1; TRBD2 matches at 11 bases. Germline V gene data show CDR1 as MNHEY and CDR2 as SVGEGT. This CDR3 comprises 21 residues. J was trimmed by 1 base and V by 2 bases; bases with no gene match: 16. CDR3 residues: CASSYTLLAGVSMWSYNEQFF. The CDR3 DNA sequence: TGTGCCAGCAGTTACACCTTACTAGCGGGGGTCTCGATGTGGTCCTACAATGAGCAGTTCTTC.

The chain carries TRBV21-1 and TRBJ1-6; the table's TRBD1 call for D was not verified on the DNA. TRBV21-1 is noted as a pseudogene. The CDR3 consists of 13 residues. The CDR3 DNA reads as TGTGCCAGCAGCAAATCAGGTGGGCCACCCCTCCACTTT. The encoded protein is CASSKSGGPPLHF.

CDR3 DNA: TGTGCCAGCAGCTTATCCCCAGGGGTGGAGACCCAGTACTTC. This gives the protein CASSLSPGVETQYF. This chain links TRBV13 with TRBJ2-5; D is perhaps TRBD1 (6 bases). V lost 2 bases and J 5 bases, leaving 12 bases between the germline ends. The CDR3 is 14 residues long. The germline CDR1 and CDR2 sequences are PRHDT and FYEKMQ (reference sequence).

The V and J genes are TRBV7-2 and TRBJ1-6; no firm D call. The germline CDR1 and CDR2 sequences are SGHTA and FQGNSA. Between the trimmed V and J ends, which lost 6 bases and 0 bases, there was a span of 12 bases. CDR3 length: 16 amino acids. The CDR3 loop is CASSPMRSSYNSPLHF. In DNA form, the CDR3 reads TGTGCCAGCAGTCCCATGAGAAGCTCCTATAATTCACCCCTCCACTTT. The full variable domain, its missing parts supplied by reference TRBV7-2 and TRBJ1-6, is GAGVSQSPSNKVTEKGKDVELRCDPISGHTALYWYRQSLGQGLEFLIYFQGNSAPDKSGLPSDRFSAERTGGSVSTLTIQRTQQEDSAVYLCASSPMRSSYNSPLHFGNGTRLTVT.

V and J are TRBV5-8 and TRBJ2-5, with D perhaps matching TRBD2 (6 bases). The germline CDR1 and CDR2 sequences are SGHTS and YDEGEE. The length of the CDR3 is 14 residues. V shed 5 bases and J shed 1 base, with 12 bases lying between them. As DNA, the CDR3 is TGTGCCAGCAGTTCCCGGACTATCCAAGAGACCCAGTACTTC. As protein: CASSSRTIQETQYF.

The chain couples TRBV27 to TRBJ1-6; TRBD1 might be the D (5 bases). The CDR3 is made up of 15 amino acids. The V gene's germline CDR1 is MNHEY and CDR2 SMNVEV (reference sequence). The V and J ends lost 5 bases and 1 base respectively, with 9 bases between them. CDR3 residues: CASSIRQSYNSPLHF. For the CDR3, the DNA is TGTGCCAGCAGTATCCGACAGTCCTATAATTCACCCCTCCACTTT.

CDR3 in amino acids: CASSMRGRDEQFF. CDR3 sequence (DNA): TGTGCCAGTAGTATGAGAGGGCGCGATGAGCAGTTCTTC. The rearrangement uses TRBV19 and TRBJ2-1; a possible D gene is TRBD2 (5 bases). The CDR3 contains 13 residues. Germline values: CDR1 LNHDA, CDR2 SQIVND (reference sequence). Trimming shortened V by 3 bases and J by 8 bases, and 11 bases separated the two germline ends. Based on the CDR3 plus reference TRBV19 and TRBJ2-1, the full variable domain is DGGITQSPKYLFRKEGQNVTLSCEQNLNHDAMYWYRQDPGQGLRLIYYSQIVNDFQKGDIAEGYSVSREKKESFPLTVTSAQKNPTAFYLCASSMRGRDEQFFGPGTRLTVL.

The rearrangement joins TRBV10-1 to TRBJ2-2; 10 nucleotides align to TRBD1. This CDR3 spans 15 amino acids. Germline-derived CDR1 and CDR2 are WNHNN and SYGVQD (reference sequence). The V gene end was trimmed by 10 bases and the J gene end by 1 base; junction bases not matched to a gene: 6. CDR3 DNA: TGCGCCACCCGGGGGGACAGGGGGAACACCGGGGAGCTGTTTTTT. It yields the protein CATRGDRGNTGELFF.

CDR3 DNA: TGTGCCAGCAGCCTTCGCAATGAGCAGTTCTTC. It codes for CASSLRNEQFF. This chain connects TRBV5-4 to TRBJ2-1; no definite D call. This CDR3 has 11 residues. The germline CDR1 and CDR2 sequences are SGHNT and YYREEE (reference sequence). The V and J ends lost 4 bases and 6 bases respectively, with 5 bases between them.

The CDR3 protein is CASSADRSLRGNEQFF. The CDR3 DNA reads TGTGCCAGCAGCGCGGACAGGTCTCTCAGGGGCAATGAGCAGTTCTTC. The chain combines TRBV5-5 with TRBJ2-1; 7 nucleotides match TRBD1. CDR1 is SGHKS, CDR2 YYEKEE, per germline (reference sequence). This CDR3 contains 16 residues. J gave up 6 bases and V 4 bases, and 13 bases lay outside the gene matches.

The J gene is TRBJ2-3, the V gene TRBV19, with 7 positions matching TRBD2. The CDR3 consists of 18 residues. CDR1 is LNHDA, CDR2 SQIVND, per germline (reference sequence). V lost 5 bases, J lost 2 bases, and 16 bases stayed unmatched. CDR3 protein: CASSPFPPAGAITDTQYF. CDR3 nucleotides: TGTGCCAGTAGTCCCTTCCCCCCCGCGGGAGCCATCACAGATACGCAGTATTTT. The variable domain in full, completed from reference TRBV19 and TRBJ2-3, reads DGGITQSPKYLFRKEGQNVTLSCEQNLNHDAMYWYRQDPGQGLRLIYYSQIVNDFQKGDIAEGYSVSREKKESFPLTVTSAQKNPTAFYLCASSPFPPAGAITDTQYFGPGTRLTVL.